These 11 T cell receptor beta chains share one sample of origin, sequenced in a study of CD8 T cells in ankylosing spondylitis. General study points: Within ankylosing spondylitis blood, a TCR beta motif made up of several highly homologous variants appeared to be characteristic.

TCRdb recomputed calls from the 5' RACE reads with MiXCR, one row per CDR3 protein. The sample lists roughly 700,000 distinct CDR3 sequences; 15% to 20% were seen once. Their antigens remain unidentified. What was sequenced was blood, either unsorted or a sorted T cell fraction (not recorded which). These receptors originate from a male donor with ankylosing spondylitis.

This chain connects TRBV6-5 to TRBJ2-1; 7 nucleotides match TRBD2. The trim removed 4 bases at V and 2 bases at J, leaving 8 bases unmatched. Germline CDR1 is MNHEY and CDR2 is SVGAGI. CDR3 size: 16 residues. This chain's CDR3 is CASSSSSGEPYNEQFF. The CDR3 DNA reads TGTGCCAGCAGTTCTTCCAGCGGGGAGCCCTACAATGAGCAGTTCTTC.

This chain links TRBV5-1 with TRBJ2-5; a possible D gene is TRBD2 (5 bases). CDR1 is SGHRS, CDR2 YFSETQ, per germline. The CDR3 length is 15 residues. Trimming removed 4 bases from V and 3 bases from J, with 16 bases in between. CDR3 bases: TGCGCCAGCAGCATCACTAGAGGCCTTAAAGAGACCCAGTACTTC. Translation gives CASSITRGLKETQYF.

The rearrangement joins TRBV11-1 to TRBJ2-1, with 10 bases fitting TRBD1. This CDR3 has 18 residues. V gave up 3 bases and J gave up 5 bases; unmatched junction bases: 13. CDR1 and CDR2 (germline): SGHAT, FQDESV (reference sequence). CDR3 protein: CASSFDPMTGGVHNEQFF. The CDR3 DNA follows: TGTGCCAGCAGCTTCGATCCTATGACAGGGGGCGTCCACAATGAGCAGTTCTTC.

The rearrangement joins TRBV6-1 to TRBJ1-1; D might be TRBD1 (5 bases). The V end was cut by 4 bases, the J end by 3 bases, with 9 bases between. There are 13 residues in the CDR3. Germline V lookup: CDR1 MNHNS, CDR2 SASEGT. CDR3 residues: CASSAGSYTEAFF. The CDR3 DNA sequence: TGTGCCAGCAGTGCAGGGAGCTACACTGAAGCTTTCTTT.

V usage is TRBV7-8 and J usage is TRBJ2-7; TRBD2 might be the D (6 bases). Between the trimmed V and J ends, which lost 0 bases and 0 bases, there was a span of 12 bases. This CDR3 comprises 16 residues. Germline V gene sequence: CDR1 SGHVS, CDR2 FQNEAQ. CDR3 amino acids: CASSLATGLSSYEQYF. CDR3 DNA: TGTGCCAGCAGCTTAGCCACAGGACTAAGCTCCTACGAGCAGTACTTC.

The genes are TRBV4-1 and TRBJ2-1, with 14 bases that match TRBD2. The CDR3 is 16 amino acids. Germline loops: CDR1 MGHRA, CDR2 YSYEKL. Losses at the gene ends were 2 bases for V and 7 bases for J; bases not matched to a gene: 4. The CDR3 DNA reads as TGCGCCAGCAGCCAACCGACTAGCGGGAGGGTAAATGAGCAGTTCTTC. Encoded protein: CASSQPTSGRVNEQFF.

This clonotype was detected a few times. This chain links TRBV29-1 with TRBJ2-2, with D unclear. CDR1 is SQVTM and CDR2 is ANQGSEA in the germline V gene. The V and J ends lost 5 bases and 2 bases respectively, with 9 bases between them. The CDR3 spans 13 residues. Written as DNA, the CDR3 is TGCAGCGTTAAGGATGGAAACACCGGGGAGCTGTTTTTT. Amino acid sequence: CSVKDGNTGELFF.

V and J are TRBV28 and TRBJ2-1; TRBD1 or TRBD2 may be the D gene (6 bases each). Deletions cut 3 bases from V and 2 bases from J, with 11 bases between. Germline CDR1 and CDR2: MDHEN and SYDVKM. The CDR3 has 15 residues. The CDR3 bases are TGTGCCAGCAGTTTTGGGGGGCCAACCTACAATGAGCAGTTCTTC. Translating gives CASSFGGPTYNEQFF. The full variable domain, rest sourced from reference TRBV28 and TRBJ2-1, is DVKVTQSSRYLVKRTGEKVFLECVQDMDHENMFWYRQDPGLGLRLIYFSYDVKMKEKGDIPEGYSVSREKKERFSLILESASTNQTSMYLCASSFGGPTYNEQFFGPGTRLTVL.

This clonotype was seen more than once but under ten times. This chain links TRBV4-2 with TRBJ2-2; no firm D call. The CDR3 loop spans 13 amino acids. Germline lookup yields CDR1 LGHNA and CDR2 YNFKEQ. V lost 0 bases and J 5 bases, leaving 4 bases between the germline ends. The CDR3 DNA is TGTGCCAGCAGCCAAGATAATACCGGGGAGCTGTTTTTT. Amino acids: CASSQDNTGELFF.

The rearrangement links TRBV2 to TRBJ2-7, with no clear D. CDR3 length: 13 amino acids. CDR1 and CDR2 (germline): SNHLY, FYNNEI. Trimming shortened V by 10 bases and J by 2 bases, and 15 bases separated the two germline ends. Written as DNA, the CDR3 is TGTGCCACCTCACCGAGTACCCCCTACGAGCAGTACTTC. It specifies CATSPSTPYEQYF. Combining the CDR3 with reference TRBV2 and TRBJ2-7 gives the whole variable domain EPEVTQTPSHQVTQMGQEVILRCVPISNHLYFYWYRQILGQKVEFLVSFYNNEISEKSEIFDDQFSVERPDGSNFTLKIRSTKLEDSAMYFCATSPSTPYEQYFGPGTRLTVT.

This clonotype was detected only a few times. The chain employs TRBV12-3 or TRBV12-4 and TRBJ2-1; tentative D call: TRBD2 (7 bases). Trimming stripped 1 base from V and 6 bases from J, with 13 bases between. The CDR3 contains 15 residues. CDR3 amino acids: CASSLVWGGRNEQFF. The CDR3 DNA reads TGTGCCAGCAGTTTAGTGTGGGGGGGCCGCAATGAGCAGTTCTTC.